The rows below give T cell receptor beta chains drawn from one sample of a study of early T cells in non-severe SARS-CoV-2 infection. In TCRdb, the 5' RACE reads were re-called with MiXCR into one record per CDR3 protein. The sample includes 60,000 to 75,000 distinct CDR3 sequences, roughly 12% of them seen just once. Material for sequencing was whole blood. The receptors here all came from an adult who was a healthcare worker with PCR-confirmed SARS-CoV-2 infection or an uninfected control (not recorded which). CDR3s include the opening cysteine and the closing phenylalanine or tryptophan.

J gene: TRBJ2-7
V gene: TRBV2
CDR3 protein: CASRRLAGSSYEQYF

J gene: TRBJ1-3
V gene: TRBV28
CDR3 protein: CASSFGSHSGNTIYF

J gene: TRBJ1-5
V gene: TRBV6-1
CDR3 protein: CASLGNYNQPQHF

J gene: TRBJ2-6
V gene: TRBV12-3/TRBV12-4
CDR3 protein: CASRRTRDRDSSGANVLTF

J gene: TRBJ2-7
V gene: TRBV21-1
CDR3 protein: CASSKSPPSGASSYEQYF

J gene: TRBJ2-1
V gene: TRBV29-1
CDR3 protein: CSVENIEQFF

J gene: TRBJ2-6
V gene: TRBV6-2/TRBV6-3
CDR3 protein: CASSYEGTGANVLTF

J gene: TRBJ2-3
V gene: TRBV7-3
CDR3 protein: CASSLSGGTADTQYF

J gene: TRBJ1-6
V gene: TRBV7-2
CDR3 protein: CASSRGGNASPLHF

J gene: TRBJ2-7
V gene: TRBV13
CDR3 protein: CASSTRGASYEQYF

J gene: TRBJ1-1
V gene: TRBV30
CDR3 protein: CAWSETSDTEAFF

J gene: TRBJ2-1
V gene: TRBV11-2
CDR3 protein: CASSPMTSGGYF

J gene: TRBJ2-5
V gene: TRBV2
CDR3 protein: CASSASAGKRETQYF

J gene: TRBJ2-1
V gene: TRBV11-2
CDR3 protein: CASSLAGQAQF

J gene: TRBJ2-2
V gene: TRBV7-3
CDR3 protein: CASSLDRNTGELFF

J gene: TRBJ2-6
V gene: TRBV6-5
CDR3 protein: CAPRTGHVVWSGANVLTF

J gene: TRBJ2-1
V gene: TRBV12-3/TRBV12-4
CDR3 protein: CASSPFRGTYNEQFF

J gene: TRBJ2-1
V gene: TRBV29-1
CDR3 protein: CSVAFGLGRDSYNEQFF

J gene: TRBJ2-4
V gene: TRBV6-5
CDR3 protein: CASSYSVGQGNIRYF

J gene: TRBJ2-1
V gene: TRBV9
CDR3 protein: CASSSEIYNEQFF

J gene: TRBJ2-3
V gene: TRBV5-1
CDR3 protein: CASSLGPGFADTQYF

J gene: TRBJ1-5
V gene: TRBV20-1
CDR3 protein: CSARVSGVRGNQPQHF

J gene: TRBJ2-1
V gene: TRBV9
CDR3 protein: CASSPVGLAGDVEQFF

J gene: TRBJ1-3
V gene: TRBV18
CDR3 protein: CASSPTGSSGNTIYF

J gene: TRBJ2-1
V gene: TRBV11-2
CDR3 protein: CASTRLAGKVEQFF

J gene: TRBJ1-1
V gene: TRBV24-1
CDR3 protein: CATSQDSGTEAFF

J gene: TRBJ1-6
V gene: TRBV7-2
CDR3 protein: CASSSTPGGYNSPLHF

J gene: TRBJ2-1
V gene: TRBV20-1
CDR3 protein: CSARDSLAAYNEQFF

J gene: TRBJ2-3
V gene: TRBV27
CDR3 protein: CASSLGGVSTDTQYF

J gene: TRBJ2-1
V gene: TRBV20-1
CDR3 protein: CSAREGAVYGNEQFF

J gene: TRBJ2-5
V gene: TRBV18
CDR3 protein: CASSPRPGSETQYF

J gene: TRBJ2-7
V gene: TRBV20-1
CDR3 protein: CSAIGLADIYYEQYF

J gene: TRBJ2-3
V gene: TRBV4-1
CDR3 protein: CASSQRQGRRDTQYF

J gene: TRBJ1-2
V gene: TRBV2
CDR3 protein: CASGGQSGYTF

J gene: TRBJ1-6
V gene: TRBV18
CDR3 protein: CASSPIEGKNSPLHF

J gene: TRBJ2-3
V gene: TRBV7-2
CDR3 protein: CASSRAASTDTQYF

J gene: TRBJ2-1
V gene: TRBV6-2/TRBV6-3
CDR3 protein: CASSRTSGRHNEQFF

J gene: TRBJ2-3
V gene: TRBV9
CDR3 protein: CASSADEDTQYF

J gene: TRBJ2-4
V gene: TRBV21-1
CDR3 protein: CASSKEASGGGNNIQYF

J gene: TRBJ2-3
V gene: TRBV5-1
CDR3 protein: CASSAREGAGTTDTQYF

J gene: TRBJ2-7
V gene: TRBV7-2
CDR3 protein: CASSRAGQGYEQYF

J gene: TRBJ1-6
V gene: TRBV5-6
CDR3 protein: CASSLVPDSPLHF

J gene: TRBJ1-1
V gene: TRBV5-5
CDR3 protein: CASSFAGGGTEAFF

J gene: TRBJ1-1
V gene: TRBV30
CDR3 protein: CAWSVLTEAFF

J gene: TRBJ2-1
V gene: TRBV20-1
CDR3 protein: CSAKQGLAGVYEQFF